The 2 T cell receptor beta chains presented below share a single source sample, sequenced in a study of T cell responses to AZD1222 COVID-19 vaccine. Sequenced by immunoSEQ multiplex PCR; TCRdb stores in-frame clones only, minus some. The data show 85,000 to 90,000 clones, approximately 90% seen once. This specimen consisted of peripheral blood, obtained on day 0 of AZD1222 vaccination. Every receptor here comes from an adult in good health.

A remark on this clone: Other DNA variants within this sample encode the same CDR3. The genes are TRBV10-1 and TRBJ2-2; 9 nucleotides line up with TRBD2. The V segment lost 3 bases and the J segment 5 bases; nucleotides outside the gene matches: 10. The length of the CDR3 is 17 residues. CDR1 is WNHNN and CDR2 is SYGVQD in the germline V gene (reference sequence). DNA of the CDR3: TGCGCCAGCAGTGACGGTAGCGGGGGCCTAGAGACCGGGGAGCTGTTTTTT. Residues: CASSDGSGGLETGELFF.

This rearrangement joins TRBV19 to TRBJ2-7, with TRBD1 matching 9 bases. The CDR3 contains 16 residues. CDR1 and CDR2 from the germline V gene are LNHDA and SQIVND (reference sequence). V lost 1 base to trimming and J lost 4 bases; unmatched junction nucleotides: 8. CDR3 in DNA: TGTGCCAGTAGTATAGGGTCCCTACAGGGGGCGTACGAGCAGTACTTC. Protein product: CASSIGSLQGAYEQYF.